The T cell receptor (beta chain) described here comes from a study of blood T cells in healthy people across ages. Study summary: Template switching picked up about one barcoded beta molecule for each two T cells. Study-wide points: Relative to aged donors, long-lived donors carried more naive CD4+ cells and displayed higher diversity.

A remark on this clonotype: Its target is unknown.

Researchers report isolating at least 6 million PBMCs per sample. V was cut by 0 bases and J by 6 bases, with 6 bases left in between. Per germline, CDR1 LNHNV and CDR2 YYDKDF (reference sequence). The CDR3 is 13 amino acids. Together with a sample-barcoded 5' primer, a J-beta primer mix was included in a second PCR lasting about 6 to 11 cycles. Through a template-switch adaptor with 12 random nucleotides, each cDNA molecule received a tag. TCRdb re-analysed the 5' RACE reads in MiXCR, keeping a single row per CDR3 protein. The sample carries 1,500,000 or so distinct CDR3 sequences, 42% recorded once.

The chain has TRBV15 and TRBJ1-5; D is undetermined. Sequenced input: blood. The clonotype comes from a woman younger than 35 in good health. CDR3 nucleotides: TGTGCCACCAGCAGAGAATTGTCTCAGCCCCAGCATTTT. This codes for CATSRELSQPQHF.